Below, one T cell receptor (beta chain) is given with its context. Individuals aged roughly 18 to 95 years were recruited from roughly 22 US areas. Sequenced by immunoSEQ multiplex PCR; TCRdb stores in-frame clones only, minus some. The profile covers under 300,000 clones, with 85% to 90% appearing a single time and about 16% taken by the ten largest. This sample was taken from a study of blood T cell repertoires in COVID-19. V gave up 6 bases and J gave up 4 bases, with 21 bases separating them. CDR3 length: 16 residues. Per the germline V gene, CDR1 is LNHNV and CDR2 is YYDKDF (reference sequence). The receptor was derived from a man aged 18 to 35 who had recovered from COVID-19. Sequencing was carried out using PBMCs or T cells enriched from blood (not recorded which). This chain connects TRBV15 to TRBJ1-2; D is unclear. The CDR3 DNA reads TGTGCCACCAGAAACCCGGCAGGCCCGTATTCCTATGGCTACACCTTC. Its protein product is CATRNPAGPYSYGYTF.